The 14 T cell receptor beta chains reported below all come from one sample, sequenced in a study of blood T cell repertoires in COVID-19. Data came from immunoSEQ multiplex PCR; TCRdb stores just in-frame clones and leaves some out. This table has some 30,000 clones, 89% appearing once. The specimen sequenced was peripheral blood. The receptors derive from a human donor in a cohort sampled during active COVID-19.

This clone was recorded once. CDR3 residues: CASSLVYDSTEAFF. CDR3 nucleotide sequence: TGTGCCAGCAGTTTGGTCTATGACTCTACTGAAGCTTTCTTT. This rearrangement joins TRBV27 to TRBJ1-1; D is unclear. The V gene's germline CDR1 is MNHEY and CDR2 SMNVEV (reference sequence). The CDR3 consists of 14 residues. V lost 3 bases, J lost 5 bases, and 13 bases lay in between.

The rearrangement joins TRBV19 to TRBJ1-2; 7 nucleotides match TRBD1. The J segment lost 4 bases and the V segment lost 11 bases, leaving 13 bases of the junction unmatched. CDR1 is LNHDA and CDR2 is SQIVND in the germline V gene (reference sequence). The CDR3 consists of 14 residues. CDR3 region: CASLSGGGSYGYTF. In DNA, the CDR3 is TGTGCCTCCCTGTCGGGAGGGGGCAGCTATGGCTACACCTTC. The full variable domain, in which reference TRBV19 and TRBJ1-2 provide the parts outside the CDR3, is DGGITQSPKYLFRKEGQNVTLSCEQNLNHDAMYWYRQDPGQGLRLIYYSQIVNDFQKGDIAEGYSVSREKKESFPLTVTSAQKNPTAFYLCASLSGGGSYGYTFGSGTRLTVV.

The V call is TRBV11-2, the J call TRBJ2-3; 9 nucleotides agree with TRBD2. Germline assignment: CDR1 SGHAT and CDR2 FQNNGV. There are 18 residues in the CDR3. The V gene end was trimmed by 5 bases and the J gene end by 4 bases; junction bases not matched to a gene: 16. The CDR3 here is CASSRTIIRGGAPDTQYF. CDR3 nucleotide sequence: TGTGCCAGCAGCCGTACCATAATACGCGGGGGGGCCCCAGATACGCAGTATTTT.

This rearrangement joins TRBV5-4 to TRBJ2-3; 7 bases fit TRBD2. V lost 6 bases and J lost 2; bases outside the gene matches: 3. CDR1 and CDR2 (germline): SGHNT, YYREEE (reference sequence). The CDR3 runs 13 residues. CDR3 DNA sequence: TGTGCCAGCACGCGGGAGAACACAGATACGCAGTATTTT. Its translation: CASTRENTDTQYF.

The chain joins TRBV6-5 to TRBJ1-5, with 7 bases lining up with TRBD1. Losses at the gene ends were 7 bases for V and 2 bases for J; bases not matched to a gene: 5. Germline values: CDR1 MNHEY, CDR2 SVGAGI. The CDR3 spans 14 residues. In DNA form, the CDR3 reads TGTGCCAGCATGACAGGGACTGGCAATCAGCCCCAGCATTTT. Translated, it gives CASMTGTGNQPQHF.

The DNA for the CDR3 is TGTGCCAGCAGTCCTACTAGCGGGGCCAACACCGGGGAGCTGTTTTTT. It specifies CASSPTSGANTGELFF. The chain uses TRBV7-3 and TRBJ2-2; TRBD2 matches 10 bases. Unmatched junction bases numbered 6, after V lost 6 bases and J lost 2 bases. The CDR3 contains 16 residues. Germline V lookup: CDR1 SGHTA, CDR2 FQGTGA.

V is TRBV15 and J is TRBJ1-1, with D perhaps TRBD1 (5 bases). There are 13 residues in the CDR3. Trimming took off 5 bases at V and 5 bases at J, with 12 bases between the two ends. Germline V CDR1 and CDR2: LNHNV, YYDKDF (reference sequence). The CDR3 is CATSLDSATEAFF. The CDR3 region has the DNA TGTGCCACCAGCCTCGACAGCGCGACTGAAGCTTTCTTT.

The rearrangement uses TRBV7-6 and TRBJ2-3, with 8 positions matching TRBD2. CDR1 is SGHVS and CDR2 is FNYEAQ in the germline V gene. CDR3 length equals 15 residues. The J segment lost 0 bases and the V segment lost 4 bases, leaving 3 bases of the junction unmatched. CDR3 DNA sequence: TGTGCCAGCAGCTACGGCGGGGGGAGCACAGATACGCAGTATTTT. Translated: CASSYGGGSTDTQYF.

In DNA, the CDR3 is TGTGCCAGCAGCCAGGCCGGGGTATGGGATACGCAGTATTTT. It translates to CASSQAGVWDTQYF. This chain connects TRBV3-1 (or the pseudogene TRBV3-2) to TRBJ2-3; D may be TRBD2 (5 bases). This CDR3 has 14 amino acids. Deletions cut 3 bases from V and 6 bases from J, with 13 bases between. Per the germline V gene, CDR1 is LGHDT and CDR2 is YNNKEL (reference sequence).

The rearrangement links TRBV5-5 to TRBJ1-1; D might be TRBD1 (5 bases). Trimming pared 4 bases from V and 3 bases from J, leaving 13 bases between. Germline V gives CDR1 SGHKS, CDR2 YYEKEE (reference sequence). The CDR3 contains 14 residues. For the CDR3, the DNA is TGTGCCAGCAGCCCGTCACCGGGGGACACTGAAGCTTTCTTT. It encodes CASSPSPGDTEAFF.

V gene TRBV5-4 combines with J gene TRBJ1-2; D is possibly TRBD1 (6 bases). The CDR3 runs 14 residues. From germline, CDR1 is SGHNT and CDR2 YYREEE (reference sequence). V gave up 0 bases and J gave up 4 bases, with 10 bases separating them. CDR3 residues: CASSLAQGGYGYTF. The CDR3 nucleotides are TGTGCCAGCAGCTTGGCACAGGGCGGCTATGGCTACACCTTC.

The gene calls are TRBV10-3 and TRBJ2-1, with a weak D call TRBD1 (6 bases). Trimming took off 5 bases at V and 0 bases at J, with 11 bases between the two ends. The CDR3 is made up of 15 amino acids. CDR1 and CDR2 (germline): ENHRY, SYGVKD. DNA of the CDR3: TGTGCCATCAGTAACTCGGACAGCTCCTACAATGAGCAGTTCTTC. This sequence encodes CAISNSDSSYNEQFF.

This chain joins TRBV6-5 and TRBJ1-2; D ambiguous. Between the trimmed V and J ends, which lost 6 bases and 4 bases, there was a span of 9 bases. This CDR3 region has 12 residues. Germline V gene sequence: CDR1 MNHEY, CDR2 SVGAGI. The CDR3, as DNA: TGTGCCAGCAGCCAGGACTTCTATGGCTACACCTTC. Its protein product is CASSQDFYGYTF.

The V gene is TRBV28, the J gene TRBJ2-5; 8 bases align to TRBD1. CDR1 is MDHEN and CDR2 is SYDVKM in the germline V gene. Unmatched junction bases numbered 11, after V lost 3 bases and J lost 5 bases. CDR3 length equals 16 residues. In DNA form, the CDR3 reads TGTGCCAGCAGTTTTGGTGACAGGGGCGGGGTGGAGACCCAGTACTTC. Its protein is CASSFGDRGGVETQYF.